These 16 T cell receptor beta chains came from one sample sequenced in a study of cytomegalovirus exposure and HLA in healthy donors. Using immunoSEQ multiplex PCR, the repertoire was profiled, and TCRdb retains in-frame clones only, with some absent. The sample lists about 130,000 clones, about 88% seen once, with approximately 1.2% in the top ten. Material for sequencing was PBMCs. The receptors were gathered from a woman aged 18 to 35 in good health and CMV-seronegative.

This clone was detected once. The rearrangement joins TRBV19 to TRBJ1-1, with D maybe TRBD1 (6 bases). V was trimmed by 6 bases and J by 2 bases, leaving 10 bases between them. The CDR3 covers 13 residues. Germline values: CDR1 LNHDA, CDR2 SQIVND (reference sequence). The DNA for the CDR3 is TGTGCCAGTAGGAGACAGGCCAACACTGAAGCTTTCTTT. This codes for CASRRQANTEAFF.

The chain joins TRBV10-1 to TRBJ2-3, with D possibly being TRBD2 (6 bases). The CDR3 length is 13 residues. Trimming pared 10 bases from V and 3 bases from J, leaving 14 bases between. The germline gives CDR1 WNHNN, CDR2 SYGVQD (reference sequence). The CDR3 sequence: CATQALATDTQYF. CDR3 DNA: TGCGCCACCCAGGCGCTAGCGACAGATACGCAGTATTTT.

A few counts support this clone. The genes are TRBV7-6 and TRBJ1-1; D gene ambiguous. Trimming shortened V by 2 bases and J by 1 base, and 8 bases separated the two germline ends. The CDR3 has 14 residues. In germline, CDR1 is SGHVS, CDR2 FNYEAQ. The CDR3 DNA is TGTGCCAGCAGCTTATCCAACGGGAACACTGAAGCTTTCTTT. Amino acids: CASSLSNGNTEAFF.

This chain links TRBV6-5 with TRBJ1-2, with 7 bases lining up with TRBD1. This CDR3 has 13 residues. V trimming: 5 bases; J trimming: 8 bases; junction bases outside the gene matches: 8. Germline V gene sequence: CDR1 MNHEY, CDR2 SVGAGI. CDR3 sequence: CASSNDRAYGYTF. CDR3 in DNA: TGTGCCAGCAGTAACGACAGGGCTTACGGCTACACCTTC.

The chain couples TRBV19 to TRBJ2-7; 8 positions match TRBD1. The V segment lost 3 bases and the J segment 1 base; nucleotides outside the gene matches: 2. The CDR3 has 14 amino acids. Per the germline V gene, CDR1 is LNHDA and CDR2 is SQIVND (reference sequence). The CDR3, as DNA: TGTGCCAGTAGTATTTACAGGGGGTCCTACGAGCAGTACTTC. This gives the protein CASSIYRGSYEQYF. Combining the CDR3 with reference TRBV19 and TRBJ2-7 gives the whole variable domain DGGITQSPKYLFRKEGQNVTLSCEQNLNHDAMYWYRQDPGQGLRLIYYSQIVNDFQKGDIAEGYSVSREKKESFPLTVTSAQKNPTAFYLCASSIYRGSYEQYFGPGTRLTVT.

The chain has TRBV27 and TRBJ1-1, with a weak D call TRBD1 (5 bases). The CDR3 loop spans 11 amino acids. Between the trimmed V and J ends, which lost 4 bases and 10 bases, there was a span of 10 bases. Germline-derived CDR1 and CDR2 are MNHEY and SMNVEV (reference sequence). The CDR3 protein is CASSSGGGAFF. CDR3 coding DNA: TGTGCCAGCAGTTCGGGGGGGGGAGCTTTCTTT.

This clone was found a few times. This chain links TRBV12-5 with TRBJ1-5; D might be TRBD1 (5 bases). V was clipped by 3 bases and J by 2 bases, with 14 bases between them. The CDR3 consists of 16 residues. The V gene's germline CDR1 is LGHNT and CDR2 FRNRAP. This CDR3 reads CASGFRQGIGNQPQHF. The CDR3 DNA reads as TGTGCTAGTGGTTTCCGGCAGGGTATCGGCAATCAGCCCCAGCATTTT.

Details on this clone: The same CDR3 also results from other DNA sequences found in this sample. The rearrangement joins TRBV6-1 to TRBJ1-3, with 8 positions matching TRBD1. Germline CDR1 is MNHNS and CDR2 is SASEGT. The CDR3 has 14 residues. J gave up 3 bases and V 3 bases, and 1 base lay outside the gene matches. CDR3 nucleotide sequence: TGTGCCAGCAGTGACAGGGGGCTTGGAAACACCATATATTTT. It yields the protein CASSDRGLGNTIYF.

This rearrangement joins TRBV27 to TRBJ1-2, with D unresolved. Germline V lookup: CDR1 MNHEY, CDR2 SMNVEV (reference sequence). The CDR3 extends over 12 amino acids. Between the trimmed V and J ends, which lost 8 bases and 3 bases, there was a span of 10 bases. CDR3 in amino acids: CASGHKDYGYTF. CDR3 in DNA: TGTGCCAGCGGGCACAAGGACTATGGCTACACCTTC.

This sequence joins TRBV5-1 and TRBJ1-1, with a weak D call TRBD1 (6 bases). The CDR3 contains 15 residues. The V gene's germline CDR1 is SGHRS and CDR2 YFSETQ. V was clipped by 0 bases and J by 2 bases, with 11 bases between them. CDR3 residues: CASSLEDSLNTEAFF. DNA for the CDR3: TGCGCCAGCAGCTTGGAGGACAGCCTAAACACTGAAGCTTTCTTT.

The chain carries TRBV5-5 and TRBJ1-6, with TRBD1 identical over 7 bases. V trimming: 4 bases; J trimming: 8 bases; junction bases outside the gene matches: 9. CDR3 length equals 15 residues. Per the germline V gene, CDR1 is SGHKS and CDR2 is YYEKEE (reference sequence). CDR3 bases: TGTGCCAGCAGCCGGGGACAGCCCTACGATTCACCCCTCCACTTT. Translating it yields CASSRGQPYDSPLHF.

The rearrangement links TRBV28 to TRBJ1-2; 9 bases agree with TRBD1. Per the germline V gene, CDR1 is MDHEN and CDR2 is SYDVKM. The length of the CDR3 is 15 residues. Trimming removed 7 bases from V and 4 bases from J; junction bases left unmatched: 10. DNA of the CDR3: TGTGCCAGCACCATTATGGACAGGGGAGTCTATGGCTACACCTTC. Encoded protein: CASTIMDRGVYGYTF.

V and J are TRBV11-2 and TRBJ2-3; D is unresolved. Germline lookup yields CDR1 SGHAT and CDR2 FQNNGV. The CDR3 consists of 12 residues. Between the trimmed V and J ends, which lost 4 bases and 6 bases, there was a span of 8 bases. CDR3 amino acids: CASSSFQDTQYF. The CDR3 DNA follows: TGTGCCAGCAGCTCCTTTCAGGATACGCAGTATTTT.

The CDR3 nucleotides are TGTGCCAGCACCCGGACAGGGAGCTCCTACAATGAGCAGTTCTTC. Protein sequence: CASTRTGSSYNEQFF. The chain joins TRBV5-8 to TRBJ2-1, with 8 bases identical to TRBD1. The trim removed 6 bases at V and 0 bases at J, leaving 5 bases unmatched. This CDR3 spans 15 amino acids. Germline CDR1 and CDR2: SGHTS and YDEGEE.

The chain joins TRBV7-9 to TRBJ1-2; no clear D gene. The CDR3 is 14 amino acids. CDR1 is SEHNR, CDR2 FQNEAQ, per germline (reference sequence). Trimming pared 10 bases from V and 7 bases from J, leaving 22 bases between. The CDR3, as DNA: TGTGCCACCCCGGGAGGTTTTGGTACGTTTGGCTACACCTTC. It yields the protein CATPGGFGTFGYTF.

In DNA, the CDR3 is TGTGCCAGCAGCCGATCGACAGCTAGCTATGGCTACACCTTC. Its translation: CASSRSTASYGYTF. This chain uses TRBV5-6 with TRBJ1-2; maybe TRBD1 (5 bases). Germline loops: CDR1 SGHDT, CDR2 YYEEEE. The V gene lost 4 bases and the J gene lost 4 bases, with 14 bases spanning the gap. The CDR3 is made up of 14 amino acids.